The source of this T cell receptor (beta chain) is a study of blood T cell repertoires in COVID-19. Turning to the study itself: Specimens from acute and convalescent COVID-19 originated in the United States, Italy and Spain. The cDNA or gDNA used as material had been derived from T cells, B-cell-depleted T cells, or PBMCs.

Under the authors' procedure: Reference gene primer amplification gave nucleated cell count estimates. Some clones are missing from TCRdb's copy, which holds only in-frame ones; the method was immunoSEQ multiplex PCR. Clone size and V and J calls were adopted from that table, with D and trimming inferred from the DNA. The sample lists approximately 150,000 clones; around three quarters were seen once. The count of this clone is one. This CDR3 comprises 16 residues. With 3 bases removed from V and 0 bases from J, the gap between germline ends came to 9 bases. Germline loops: CDR1 MNHEY, CDR2 SMNVEV (reference sequence). Living in 24 US areas, the participants were between about 18 and 100 years of age.

V is TRBV27 and J is TRBJ2-6; TRBD1 might be the D (5 bases). This TCR came from a woman in her seventies in a cohort exposed to, infected with or recovered from COVID-19 (not recorded which). Sequencing used PBMCs or T cells enriched from blood (not recorded which). This CDR3 is CASSFTGVSGANVLTF. The CDR3, as DNA: TGTGCCAGCAGTTTTACAGGAGTCTCTGGGGCCAACGTCCTGACTTTC.